This T cell receptor (beta chain) was observed in a study of shared clonotypes between healthy human individuals. Whole-study context: For every donor, three CD4 naive, three CD4 memory, two CD8 naive and one CD8 memory plates were used.

Whole-study results and caveats: It was only blood that was sampled, and tissue repertoires likely differ.

For each subset, genomic DNA was distributed in equal portions over several immunoSEQ plates. TCRdb's copy holds only in-frame clones and misses some; the assay was immunoSEQ multiplex PCR. The sample includes under 2.5 million clones, less than 95% of them seen just once. Splitting the CD4+ cells yielded a CD45RA+ naive subset and a CD45RA-negative memory subset. The CDR3 covers 15 residues. CDR1 SGHRS and CDR2 YFSETQ come from the germline V gene. With 1 base removed from V and 4 bases from J, the gap between germline ends came to 12 bases. Concerning this clone itself: Antigen: not known.

The chain couples TRBV5-1 to TRBJ2-1; TRBD1 might be the D (6 bases). This TCR came from a man between 18 and 35 years old in good health. Some clones in this sample may be carry-over from other donors' samples. Sequencing used naive CD4+ T cells from PBMCs. Subset denoted: CD45RA+ positively selected. The CDR3 nucleotides read TGCGCCAGCAGCTTGAGTACAGGGTGGTACAATGAGCAGTTCTTC. It specifies CASSLSTGWYNEQFF.